This TCR beta chain was captured by sequencing in a study of cytomegalovirus exposure and HLA in healthy donors. 60 Vbeta and 13 Jbeta primers were used in PCR. Source study methods: There were 70 million to 95 million unique TCR beta chains by a later count, and approximately 10 million of them were shared. Repertoires were generated with immunoSEQ multiplex PCR, while TCRdb's copy carries only in-frame clones and drops some. V, J and clone size are those of that table, while D and trimming were read from the DNA. This sample carries approximately 160,000 clones, about three quarters of them seen once, and the ten largest clones take about 0.66%. This clone has a handful of counts. V trimming: 0 bases; J trimming: 8 bases; junction bases outside the gene matches: 5. Germline CDR1 SGHNT, CDR2 YYREEE (reference sequence). The CDR3 runs to 15 residues.

The sequenced sample consisted of PBMCs. V usage is TRBV5-4 and J usage is TRBJ1-6, with 7 bases lining up with TRBD1. The TCR comes from a male donor in good health and CMV-seronegative. DNA of the CDR3: TGTGCCAGCAGCTTGGGGGGACAGAAACATTCACCCCTCCACTTT. It encodes CASSLGGQKHSPLHF.